The 13 T cell receptor beta chains reported below all come from one sample, sequenced in a study of blood T cell repertoires in COVID-19. Repertoires were generated with immunoSEQ multiplex PCR, while TCRdb's copy carries only in-frame clones and drops some. The sample holds approximately 330,000 clones, 80% to 90% seen once. Sequenced material: PBMCs or T cells enriched from blood (not recorded which). Receptor source: a woman aged 35 to 49 with acute COVID-19.

V and J are TRBV12-3 or TRBV12-4 and TRBJ2-5, with a weak D call TRBD2 (6 bases). Between the trimmed V and J ends, which lost 8 bases and 3 bases, there was a span of 7 bases. This CDR3 region has 11 residues. Written as DNA, the CDR3 is TGTGCCAGCGGGGGGAAAGAGACCCAGTACTTC. It encodes CASGGKETQYF.

The genes are TRBV6-1 and TRBJ1-6; TRBD1 matches at 7 bases. Germline trimming cut 7 bases from V and 10 bases from J; bases unmatched to any gene: 7. The CDR3 covers 13 residues. Germline CDR1 MNHNS, CDR2 SASEGT. The CDR3 bases are TGTGCCAGCAACGACAGGGTTCAATCACCCCTCCACTTT. Amino acids: CASNDRVQSPLHF.

The V call is TRBV6-5, the J call TRBJ1-3; D is possibly TRBD1 (6 bases). The CDR3 runs to 13 residues. Trimming shortened V by 7 bases and J by 1 base, and 8 bases separated the two germline ends. Germline lookup yields CDR1 MNHEY and CDR2 SVGAGI. In DNA form, the CDR3 reads TGTGCCAGCACTAGGGGGTCTGGAAACACCATATATTTT. Encoded protein: CASTRGSGNTIYF.

The rearrangement links TRBV12-3 or TRBV12-4 to TRBJ2-3; unclear D gene. This CDR3 is built from 13 residues. V shed 6 bases and J shed 3 bases, with 10 bases lying between them. In nucleotides, the CDR3 is TGTGCCAGCAGGCTAGGTAGTACAGATACGCAGTATTTT. Translation gives CASRLGSTDTQYF.

This clone was counted only a few times. This chain joins TRBV12-5 and TRBJ1-5; 7 bases map to TRBD1. This CDR3 spans 17 amino acids. The trim removed 8 bases at V and 3 bases at J, leaving 16 bases unmatched. Germline loops: CDR1 LGHNT, CDR2 FRNRAP. This CDR3 reads CASSTHTGVYNNQPQHF. The CDR3 region has the DNA TGTGCTAGTTCAACCCATACAGGGGTCTATAACAATCAGCCCCAGCATTTT.

The chain is built from TRBV7-9 and TRBJ1-1; a possible D gene is TRBD1 (5 bases). CDR3 length: 14 amino acids. V lost 1 base and J lost 3, with 9 bases in between. Germline CDR1 SEHNR, CDR2 FQNEAQ (reference sequence). The CDR3 reads CASSLVRVDTEAFF. CDR3 DNA: TGTGCCAGCAGCTTAGTCAGGGTCGACACTGAAGCTTTCTTT.

The table lists this clone with a count of one. The chain recombines TRBV11-2 with TRBJ2-5; TRBD2 aligns across 7 bases. There are 15 residues in the CDR3. J gave up 2 bases and V 5 bases, and 8 bases lay outside the gene matches. CDR1 and CDR2 (germline): SGHAT, FQNNGV. The CDR3 loop is CASSLVSGPQETQYF. The CDR3 DNA follows: TGTGCCAGCAGCCTAGTTAGCGGGCCGCAAGAGACCCAGTACTTC.

The chain combines TRBV10-3 with TRBJ1-1; TRBD1 might be the D (5 bases). The CDR3 is 14 residues long. Germline V lookup: CDR1 ENHRY, CDR2 SYGVKD. V was pared by 6 bases and J by 1 base, with 12 bases between. Written as DNA, the CDR3 is TGTGCCATCAGGGGGCGTGTGGGGAACACTGAAGCTTTCTTT. Its protein product is CAIRGRVGNTEAFF.

This clone came up once. The chain recombines TRBV27 with TRBJ2-1; 8 positions agree with TRBD2. This CDR3 has 16 amino acids. Germline CDR1 reads MNHEY; CDR2 reads SMNVEV (reference sequence). V lost 4 bases, J lost 0 bases, and 5 bases stayed unmatched. The CDR3 loop is CASSYLAGPSYNEQFF. The CDR3 region has the DNA TGTGCCAGCAGTTATTTAGCGGGGCCCTCCTACAATGAGCAGTTCTTC.

The chain is built from TRBV29-1 and TRBJ2-5; D may be TRBD2 (7 bases). This CDR3 is built from 10 residues. Looked up from germline, CDR1 is SQVTM and CDR2 is ANQGSEA. The DNA of the CDR3 is TGCAGTGGGGGGGCTGAGACCCAGTACTTC. Its protein is CSGGAETQYF.

The rearrangement links TRBV6-5 to TRBJ2-2, with TRBD1 as a possible D gene (6 bases). Trimming removed 6 bases at V and 5 bases at J, with 16 bases between. This CDR3 is built from 15 residues. The germline CDR1 and CDR2 sequences are MNHEY and SVGAGI. CDR3 loop: CASRGTSIGTGELFF. Here the CDR3 DNA reads TGTGCCAGCAGGGGGACATCGATTGGGACCGGGGAGCTGTTTTTT.

The chain combines TRBV24-1 with TRBJ2-3; 8 positions match TRBD1. This CDR3 spans 15 amino acids. Germline values: CDR1 KGHDR, CDR2 SFDVKD. Trimming at V came to 7 bases and at J to 0 bases, leaving 5 bases not matched to a gene. In nucleotides, the CDR3 is TGTGCCACCAGCCATAGGGACAGGAGCACAGATACGCAGTATTTT. This gives the protein CATSHRDRSTDTQYF.

The sample holds one count of this clone. The CDR3 bases are TGTGCCATCAGTGTGGGACAGGGGGCTGGCACAGATACGCAGTATTTT. Translating it yields CAISVGQGAGTDTQYF. The chain recombines TRBV10-3 with TRBJ2-3, with 12 bases fitting TRBD1. The CDR3 has 16 amino acids. Losses at the gene ends were 4 bases for V and 1 base for J; bases not matched to a gene: 3. Per germline, CDR1 ENHRY and CDR2 SYGVKD.